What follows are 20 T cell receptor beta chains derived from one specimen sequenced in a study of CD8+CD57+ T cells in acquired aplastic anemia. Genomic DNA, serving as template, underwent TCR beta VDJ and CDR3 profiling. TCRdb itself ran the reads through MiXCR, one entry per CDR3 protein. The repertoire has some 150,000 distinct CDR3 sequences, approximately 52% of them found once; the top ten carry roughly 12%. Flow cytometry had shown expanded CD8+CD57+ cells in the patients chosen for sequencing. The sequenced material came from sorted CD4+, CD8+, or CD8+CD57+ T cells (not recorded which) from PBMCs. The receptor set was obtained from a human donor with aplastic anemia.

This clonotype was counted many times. CDR3 in DNA: TGTGCCAGCAGCTTAGAGGTTCTGGGTTGGCCTGAAGCTTTCTTT. Translation: CASSLEVLGWPEAFF. This chain links TRBV7-8 with TRBJ1-1, with no clear D. Germline CDR1 and CDR2: SGHVS and FQNEAQ. There are 15 residues in the CDR3. Trimming left V 1 base short and J 6 bases short, with 15 bases between. Looking up the rest from reference TRBV7-8 and TRBJ1-1 gives the full variable domain: GAGVSQSPRYKVAKRGQDVALRCDPISGHVSLFWYQQALGQGPEFLTYFQNEAQLDKSGLPSDRFFAERPEGSVSTLKIQRTQQEDSAVYLCASSLEVLGWPEAFFGQGTRLTVV.

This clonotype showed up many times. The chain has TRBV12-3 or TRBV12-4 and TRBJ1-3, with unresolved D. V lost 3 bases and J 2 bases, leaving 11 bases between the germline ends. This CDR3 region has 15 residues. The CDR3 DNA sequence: TGTGCCAGCAGTTTGGTAGTGGCGGCTGGAAACACCATATATTTT. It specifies CASSLVVAAGNTIYF.

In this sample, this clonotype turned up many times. The CDR3 nucleotides are TGTGCCAGCAGTCCCGGGGGCTATAAAGCTTTCTTT. Protein: CASSPGGYKAFF. V usage is TRBV7-6 and J usage is TRBJ1-1; weak D call: TRBD1 (6 bases). Germline-derived CDR1 and CDR2 are SGHVS and FNYEAQ. The CDR3 is 12 amino acids. The V end was cut by 6 bases, the J end by 9 bases, with 14 bases between. The whole variable domain, filled in from reference TRBV7-6 and TRBJ1-1, reads GAGVSQSPRYKVTKRGQDVALRCDPISGHVSLYWYRQALGQGPEFLTYFNYEAQQDKSGLPNDRFSAERPEGSISTLTIQRTEQRDSAMYRCASSPGGYKAFFGQGTRLTVV.

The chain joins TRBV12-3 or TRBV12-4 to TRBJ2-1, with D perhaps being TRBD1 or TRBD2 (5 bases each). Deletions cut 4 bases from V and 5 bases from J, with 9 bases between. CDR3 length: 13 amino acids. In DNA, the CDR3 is TGTGCCAGCAGTTGGGACCAGAACAATGAGCAGTTCTTC. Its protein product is CASSWDQNNEQFF.

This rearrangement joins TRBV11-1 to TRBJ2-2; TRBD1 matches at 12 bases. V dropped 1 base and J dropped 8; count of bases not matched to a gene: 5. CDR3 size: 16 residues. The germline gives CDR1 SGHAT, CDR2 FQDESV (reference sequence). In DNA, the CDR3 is TGTGCCAGCAGCTTAGGCCGGGACAGGGGGCCGGGGGAGCTGTTTTTT. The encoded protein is CASSLGRDRGPGELFF.

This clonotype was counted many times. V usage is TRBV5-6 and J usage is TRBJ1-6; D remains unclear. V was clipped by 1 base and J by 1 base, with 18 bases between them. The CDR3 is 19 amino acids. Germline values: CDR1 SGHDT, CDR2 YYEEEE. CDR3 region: CASSLNPQVLGSYNSPLHF. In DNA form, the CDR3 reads TGTGCCAGCAGCTTGAATCCCCAGGTATTAGGGTCCTATAATTCACCCCTCCACTTT.

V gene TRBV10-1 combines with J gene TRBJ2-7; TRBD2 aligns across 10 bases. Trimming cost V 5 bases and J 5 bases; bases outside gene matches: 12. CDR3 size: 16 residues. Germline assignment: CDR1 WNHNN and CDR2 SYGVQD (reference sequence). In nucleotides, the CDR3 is TGCGCCAGCAGTCAAACGAACAGCGGGAGGGCCCACGAGCAGTACTTC. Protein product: CASSQTNSGRAHEQYF.

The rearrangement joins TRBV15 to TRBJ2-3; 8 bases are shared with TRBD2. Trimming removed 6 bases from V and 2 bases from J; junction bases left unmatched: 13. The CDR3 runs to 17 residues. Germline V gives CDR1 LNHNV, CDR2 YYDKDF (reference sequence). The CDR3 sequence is CATSSRRLAHITDTQYF. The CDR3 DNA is TGTGCCACCAGTTCCCGAAGACTAGCGCACATCACAGATACGCAGTATTTT.

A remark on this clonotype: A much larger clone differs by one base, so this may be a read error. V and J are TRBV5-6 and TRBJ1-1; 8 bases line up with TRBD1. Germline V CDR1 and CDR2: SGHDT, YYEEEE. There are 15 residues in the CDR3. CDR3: CASSSQGAKYTEALF. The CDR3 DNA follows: TGTGCCAGCAGCTCCCAGGGGGCAAAGTACACTGAAGCTCTCTTT.

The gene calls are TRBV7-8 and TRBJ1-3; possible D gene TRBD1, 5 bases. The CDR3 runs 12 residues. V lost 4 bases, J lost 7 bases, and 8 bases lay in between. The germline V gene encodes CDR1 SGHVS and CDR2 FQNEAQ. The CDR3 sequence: CASSYAGNTIYF. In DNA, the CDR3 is TGTGCCAGCAGCTACGCAGGGAACACCATATATTTT.

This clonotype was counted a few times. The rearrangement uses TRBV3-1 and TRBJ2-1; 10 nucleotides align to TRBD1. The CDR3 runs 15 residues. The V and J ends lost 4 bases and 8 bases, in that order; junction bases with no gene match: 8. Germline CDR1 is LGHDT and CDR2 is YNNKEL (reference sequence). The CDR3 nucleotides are TGTGCCAGCAGCCCCGACAGGGGGCCTTTCGATGAGCAGTTCTTC. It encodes CASSPDRGPFDEQFF.

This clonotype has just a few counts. In nucleotides, the CDR3 is TGTGCCAGCAGTTTAGGCCTGCCAGGCGGGTCCTACGAGCAGTACTTC. Its protein product is CASSLGLPGGSYEQYF. The rearrangement joins TRBV12-3 or TRBV12-4 to TRBJ2-7, with a tentative D call TRBD2 (5 bases). The CDR3 is 16 amino acids. V lost 1 base and J lost 1, with 14 bases in between.

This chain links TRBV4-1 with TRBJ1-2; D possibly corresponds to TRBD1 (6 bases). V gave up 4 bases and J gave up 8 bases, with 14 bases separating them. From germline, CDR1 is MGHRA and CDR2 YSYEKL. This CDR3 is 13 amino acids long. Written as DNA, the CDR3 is TGCGCCAGCAGCCCCTTCGGGGGGCCGGGCTACACCTTC. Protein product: CASSPFGGPGYTF.

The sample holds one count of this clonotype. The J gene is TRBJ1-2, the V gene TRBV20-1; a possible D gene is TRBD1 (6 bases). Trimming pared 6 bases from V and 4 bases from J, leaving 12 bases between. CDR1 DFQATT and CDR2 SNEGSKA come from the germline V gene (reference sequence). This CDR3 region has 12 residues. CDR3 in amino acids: CSAEQGSYGYTF. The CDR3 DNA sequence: TGCAGTGCGGAACAGGGCTCCTATGGCTACACCTTC.

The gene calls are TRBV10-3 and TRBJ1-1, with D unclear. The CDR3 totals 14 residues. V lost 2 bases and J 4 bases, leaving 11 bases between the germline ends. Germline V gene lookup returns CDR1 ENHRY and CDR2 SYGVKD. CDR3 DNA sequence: TGTGCCATCAGTGAGCAGGAACGTGGCACTGAAGCTTTCTTT. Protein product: CAISEQERGTEAFF.

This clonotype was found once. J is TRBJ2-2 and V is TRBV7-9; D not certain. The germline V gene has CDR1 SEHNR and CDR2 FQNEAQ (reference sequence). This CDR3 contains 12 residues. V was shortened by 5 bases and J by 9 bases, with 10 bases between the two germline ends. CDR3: CASSPPAWELFF. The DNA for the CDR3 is TGTGCCAGCAGCCCACCCGCCTGGGAGCTGTTTTTT.

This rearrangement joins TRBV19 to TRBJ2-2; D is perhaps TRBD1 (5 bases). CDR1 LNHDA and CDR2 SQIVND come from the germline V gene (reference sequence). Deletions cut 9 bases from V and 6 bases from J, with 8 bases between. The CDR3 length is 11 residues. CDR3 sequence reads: CASRVSGELFF. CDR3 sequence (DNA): TGTGCCAGCAGGGTATCCGGGGAGCTGTTTTTT.

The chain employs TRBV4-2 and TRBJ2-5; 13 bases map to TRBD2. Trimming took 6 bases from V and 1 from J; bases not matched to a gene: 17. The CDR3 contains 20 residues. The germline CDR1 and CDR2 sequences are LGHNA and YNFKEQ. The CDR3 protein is CASRGTGTLGLAGRQETQYF. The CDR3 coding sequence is TGTGCCAGCAGGGGGACAGGGACTTTGGGACTAGCGGGGCGCCAAGAGACCCAGTACTTC.

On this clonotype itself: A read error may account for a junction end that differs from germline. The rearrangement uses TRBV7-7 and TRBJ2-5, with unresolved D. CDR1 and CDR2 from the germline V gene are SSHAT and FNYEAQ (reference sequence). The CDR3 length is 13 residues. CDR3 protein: CASSETGSETQYF. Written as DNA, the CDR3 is TGTGCTAGCAGCGAGACTGGTTCTGAGACCCAGTACTTC. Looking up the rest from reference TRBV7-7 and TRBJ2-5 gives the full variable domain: GAGVSQSPRYKVTKRGQDVTLRCDPISSHATLYWYQQALGQGPEFLTYFNYEAQPDKSGLPSDRFSAERPEGSISTLTIQRTEQRDSAMYRCASSETGSETQYFGPGTRLLVL.

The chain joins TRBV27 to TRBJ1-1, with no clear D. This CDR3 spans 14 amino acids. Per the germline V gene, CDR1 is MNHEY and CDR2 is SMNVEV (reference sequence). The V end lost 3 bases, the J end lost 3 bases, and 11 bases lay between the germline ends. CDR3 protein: CASSFTTGYTEAFF. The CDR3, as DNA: TGTGCCAGCAGTTTCACGACGGGGTACACTGAAGCTTTCTTT.